The 14 T cell receptor beta chains below come from one sample, sequenced in a study of CD8 T cells in Susac syndrome (dated by TCRdb to the late 2010s). Library generation was performed with the immunoSEQ multiplex PCR assay. RNA was extracted with the RNeasy kit and roughly 0.45 to 1 ug was reverse transcribed using random hexamers. TCRdb trimmed public reads at Q25 via fastp, called clones via MiXCR and kept in-frame beta chains. One record per CDR3 amino acid sequence lists the most common genes and DNA. The sample includes 150,000 to 200,000 distinct CDR3 sequences, with around 94% observed a single time. In total, the top ten clones hold over 0.12% of the sample. The sequencing sample was made of CD4+ T cells from PBMCs. These receptors were taken from a human donor in good health.

This clonotype was picked up a small number of times. This chain connects TRBV24-1 to TRBJ2-1; D unclear. The ends were cut back, 2 bases at V and 6 bases at J, with 10 bases in the middle. The CDR3 extends over 14 amino acids. Germline V gene lookup returns CDR1 KGHDR and CDR2 SFDVKD. The CDR3 spells CATSDSQMGNEQFF. The CDR3 DNA reads TGTGCCACCAGTGATTCCCAGATGGGCAATGAGCAGTTCTTC.

The chain links TRBV5-1 to TRBJ2-1, with D possibly TRBD2 on 6 matching bases. The CDR3 is 15 amino acids. CDR1 and CDR2 (germline): SGHRS, YFSETQ. Trimming shortened V by 1 base and J by 0 bases, and 8 bases separated the two germline ends. CDR3 nucleotide sequence: TGCGCCAGCAGCTTGACGGGGGACTCCTACAATGAGCAGTTCTTC. Translated, it gives CASSLTGDSYNEQFF.

The chain employs TRBV30 and TRBJ1-1; perhaps TRBD1 as D (6 bases). The CDR3 length is 14 residues. Per germline, CDR1 GTSNPN and CDR2 SVGIG (reference sequence). V was shortened by 2 bases and J by 5 bases, with 15 bases between the two germline ends. This CDR3 is CAWSRGTTKTEAFF. The CDR3 DNA reads as TGTGCCTGGAGTCGCGGGACAACTAAAACTGAAGCTTTCTTT.

The chain recombines TRBV2 with TRBJ2-5; D remains unclear. Germline CDR1 is SNHLY and CDR2 is FYNNEI. This CDR3 comprises 12 residues. Between the trimmed V and J ends, which lost 6 bases and 2 bases, there was a span of 7 bases. CDR3 nucleotide sequence: TGTGCCAGCAGCATAATTCAAGAGACCCAGTACTTC. Its translation is CASSIIQETQYF.

This chain joins TRBV29-1 and TRBJ2-5; maybe TRBD1 (6 bases). This CDR3 contains 12 residues. Trimming removed 6 bases from V and 5 bases from J, with 13 bases in between. Germline V gene data show CDR1 as SQVTM and CDR2 as ANQGSEA. CDR3 coding DNA: TGCAGCGTAGAACAGGGTGGGGAGACCCAGTACTTC. Amino acids: CSVEQGGETQYF. The full variable domain, rest sourced from reference TRBV29-1 and TRBJ2-5, is SAVISQKPSRDICQRGTSLTIQCQVDSQVTMMFWYRQQPGQSLTLIATANQGSEATYESGFVIDKFPISRPNLTFSTLTVSNMSPEDSSIYLCSVEQGGETQYFGPGTRLLVL.

The chain links TRBV7-9 to TRBJ2-3; tentatively, D is TRBD2 (5 bases). CDR3 length: 12 residues. CDR1 SEHNR and CDR2 FQNEAQ come from the germline V gene (reference sequence). V was cut by 5 bases and J by 4 bases, with 7 bases left in between. DNA for the CDR3: TGTGCCAGCAGCGGGAGCGCAGATACGCAGTATTTT. Translation gives CASSGSADTQYF.

The chain combines TRBV5-4 with TRBJ2-3, with TRBD2 matching over 12 bases. V was pared by 1 base and J by 4 bases, with 4 bases of the junction left unmatched. Germline-derived CDR1 and CDR2 are SGHNT and YYREEE (reference sequence). This CDR3 is built from 16 residues. CDR3 region: CASSLKLAGGSDTQYF. The CDR3 DNA reads as TGTGCCAGCAGCTTGAAGCTAGCGGGGGGGTCAGATACGCAGTATTTT.

The chain combines TRBV29-1 with TRBJ1-1; 8 bases are a match to TRBD1. The CDR3 has 15 residues. Germline CDR1 is SQVTM and CDR2 is ANQGSEA. Losses at the gene ends were 3 bases for V and 1 base for J; bases not matched to a gene: 7. The CDR3 DNA reads TGCAGCGTTGACAGGGGGCTGGGAGAGAACACTGAAGCTTTCTTT. It specifies CSVDRGLGENTEAFF.

The CDR3 sequence: CAISEVISSYEQYF. CDR3 in DNA: TGTGCCATCAGTGAGGTCATCAGCTCCTACGAGCAGTACTTC. The chain has TRBV10-3 and TRBJ2-7, with no clear D. CDR3 length: 14 amino acids. Germline CDR1 and CDR2: ENHRY and SYGVKD. V lost 2 bases to trimming and J lost 0 bases, with 8 bases between them.

The chain joins TRBV20-1 to TRBJ2-3; 15 bases agree with TRBD2. Germline V gene sequence: CDR1 DFQATT, CDR2 SNEGSKA (reference sequence). The CDR3 is 16 amino acids. V lost 6 bases, J lost 2 bases, and 6 bases stayed unmatched. Written as DNA, the CDR3 is TGCAGTGCCGCTGGACTAGCGGGGGGGCTCACAGATACGCAGTATTTT. The encoded protein is CSAAGLAGGLTDTQYF.

The chain combines TRBV19 with TRBJ1-5, with D perhaps TRBD1 (6 bases). Trimming shortened V by 9 bases and J by 4 bases, and 16 bases separated the two germline ends. Germline CDR1 and CDR2: LNHDA and SQIVND (reference sequence). The CDR3 is made up of 14 amino acids. The CDR3 DNA sequence: TGTGCCAGCTCCAGGTTTGACAGGAATCAGCCCCAGCATTTT. Protein: CASSRFDRNQPQHF. Full variable domain (missing parts from reference TRBV19 and TRBJ1-5): DGGITQSPKYLFRKEGQNVTLSCEQNLNHDAMYWYRQDPGQGLRLIYYSQIVNDFQKGDIAEGYSVSREKKESFPLTVTSAQKNPTAFYLCASSRFDRNQPQHFGDGTRLSIL.

The chain carries TRBV9 and TRBJ2-7, with D possibly matching TRBD2 (5 bases). Trimming stripped 4 bases from V and 1 base from J, with 12 bases between. The CDR3 has 14 amino acids. The germline V gene encodes CDR1 SGDLS and CDR2 YYNGEE. The CDR3 sequence is CASSPRPGSYEQYF. CDR3 bases: TGTGCCAGCAGCCCTAGGCCGGGATCCTACGAGCAGTACTTC. The full variable domain, rest sourced from reference TRBV9 and TRBJ2-7, is DSGVTQTPKHLITATGQRVTLRCSPRSGDLSVYWYQQSLDQGLQFLIQYYNGEERAKGNILERFSAQQFPDLHSELNLSSLELGDSALYFCASSPRPGSYEQYFGPGTRLTVT.

This clonotype has just one count. The J gene is TRBJ2-1, the V gene TRBV29-1, with D possibly being TRBD2 (7 bases). Deletions cut 6 bases from V and 7 bases from J, with 16 bases between. Germline-derived CDR1 and CDR2 are SQVTM and ANQGSEA. The CDR3 extends over 13 amino acids. CDR3 sequence reads: CSVDKGGRNEQFF. The CDR3 nucleotides read TGCAGCGTCGATAAGGGGGGGCGGAATGAGCAGTTCTTC.

V and J are TRBV4-2 and TRBJ2-1, with D perhaps matching TRBD1 or TRBD2 (5 bases each). This CDR3 comprises 16 residues. Germline loops: CDR1 LGHNA, CDR2 YNFKEQ. Trimming removed 1 base from V and 3 bases from J, with 13 bases in between. The CDR3 bases are TGTGCCAGCAGCCAAGCGCCCGGGGCCGACTACAATGAGCAGTTCTTC. Translation gives CASSQAPGADYNEQFF.